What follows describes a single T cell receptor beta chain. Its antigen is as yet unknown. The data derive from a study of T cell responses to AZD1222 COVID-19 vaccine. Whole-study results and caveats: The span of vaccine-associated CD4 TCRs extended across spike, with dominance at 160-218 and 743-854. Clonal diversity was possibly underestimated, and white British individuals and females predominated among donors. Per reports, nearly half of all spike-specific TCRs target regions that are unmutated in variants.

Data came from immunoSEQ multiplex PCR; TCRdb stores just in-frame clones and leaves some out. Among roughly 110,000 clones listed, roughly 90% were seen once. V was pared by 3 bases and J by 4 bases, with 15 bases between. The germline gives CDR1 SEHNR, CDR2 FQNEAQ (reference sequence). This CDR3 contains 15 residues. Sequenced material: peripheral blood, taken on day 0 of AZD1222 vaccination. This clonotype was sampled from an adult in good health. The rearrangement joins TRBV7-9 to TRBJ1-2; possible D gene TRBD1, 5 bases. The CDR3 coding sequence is TGTGCCAGCAGCTTGGCGGCGACAGCGTCCTATGGCTACACCTTC. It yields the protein CASSLAATASYGYTF.